This TCR beta chain was retrieved from a study of blood T cells in healthy people across ages. Study-level points and caveats: A strong correlation between TCR beta diversity and naive T cell percentage was seen.

The second PCR ran roughly 6 to 11 cycles with a sample-barcoded 5' primer and J-beta primers. TCRdb used MiXCR to reprocess the 5' RACE reads, holding one entry per CDR3 protein. Here the sample spans almost 800,000 distinct CDR3 sequences, 55% to 75% being singletons. CDR3 length equals 13 residues. In germline, CDR1 is SQVTM, CDR2 ANQGSEA. V was shortened by 1 base and J by 3 bases, with 10 bases between the two germline ends. Isolated per sample were at least 7 million PBMCs. In the case of this clonotype: Antigen: not known.

The rearrangement uses TRBV29-1 and TRBJ2-7; D is unresolved. The sample was blood. This receptor was taken from a man aged 25 to 45 in good health. CDR3 sequence (DNA): TGCAGCGTTGAAGGTTCGAGGATCTACGAGCAGTACTTC. Amino acid sequence: CSVEGSRIYEQYF.